Listed below are T cell receptor beta chains from one sample, sequenced in a study of T cells in Graves' hyperthyroidism and ophthalmopathy. A single record per CDR3 protein comes from TCRdb applying MiXCR to the multiplex PCR reads. Among approximately 600,000 distinct CDR3 sequences listed, 14% to 15% were seen once. Sequencing was done on a sample of blood. The receptors here all came from a woman in her forties with Graves' ophthalmopathy. The CDR3 runs from the conserved cysteine through the conserved F or W. The D gene is left open where the match is weak. Size values are once, few and many counts, or a class for expanded clones, and some rows have none.

>TRBJ1-2|TRBV6-5|.|.
TGTGCCAGCAGTTATTCCTTGGACAGTCCCCATGGCTACACCTTC
CASSYSLDSPHGYTF
>TRBJ2-6|TRBV4-2|TRBD2|.
TGTGCCAGCAGCCCCCTCATTCAAGGACTAGCGGGAGGGGACGGGGCCAACGTCCTGACTTTC
CASSPLIQGLAGGDGANVLTF
>TRBJ2-5|TRBV12-3/TRBV12-4|TRBD1|medium-sized
TGTGCCAGCAGCAAGCGTACAGGGGGCTTTGAGACCCAGTACTTC
CASSKRTGGFETQYF
>TRBJ2-4|TRBV12-5|TRBD1|.
TGTGCTAGTGGTTTGGTACAGGGGCGGGCTAGTACGGCCAAAAACATTCAGTACTTC
CASGLVQGRASTAKNIQYF
>TRBJ2-7|TRBV7-2|.|many
TGTGCCAGCAGCCCAGACGGGTCTCAGTTCTACGAGCAGTACTTC
CASSPDGSQFYEQYF
>TRBJ2-7|TRBV28|.|many
TGTGCCAGCACCTCCGGAGGCGGCCCCGAGCAGTACTTC
CASTSGGGPEQYF
>TRBJ2-7|TRBV7-8|.|many
TGTGCCAGCAGCTTATTGGCTAGTCCCTACGAGCAGTGCTTC
CASSLLASPYEQCF
>TRBJ1-1|TRBV10-3|TRBD1|many
TGTGCCATACAGGGGCTGAACACTGAAGCTTTCTTT
CAIQGLNTEAFF
>TRBJ1-1|TRBV6-1|.|many
TGTGCCAGCGGGCGGGCTCCCGGGGGGAACACTGAAGCTTTCTTT
CASGRAPGGNTEAFF
>TRBJ2-7|TRBV7-9|TRBD2|few
TGTGCCAGCAGCTTCGGCGTAGGGAGGGCCTACGAGCAGTACTTC
CASSFGVGRAYEQYF
>TRBJ1-2|TRBV19|.|many
TGTGCCAGTAACCCGGGTTTCGGCTATGGCTACACCTTC
CASNPGFGYGYTF
>TRBJ2-7|TRBV6-1|.|.
TGTGCCAGCTCCAAAAGTGCCTCCTACGAGCAGTACTTC
CASSKSASYEQYF
>TRBJ1-1|TRBV5-1|.|many
TGCGCCAGCAGCCCGGGTCGGACCACAACTGAAGCTTTCTTT
CASSPGRTTTEAFF
>TRBJ2-7|TRBV24-1|.|many
TGTGCCACCAGTGACCAGGGATACCCTTACGAGCAGTACTTC
CATSDQGYPYEQYF
>TRBJ1-5|TRBV7-9|.|few
TGTGCCAGCAGCTCCTCCCATAGCAATCAGCCCCAGCATTTT
CASSSSHSNQPQHF
>TRBJ1-3|TRBV20-1|TRBD1|.
TGCAGTGCTAGAGATACAGGGGTCGTTGGAAACACCATATATTTT
CSARDTGVVGNTIYF
>TRBJ2-2|TRBV5-1|.|.
TGCGCCAGCAGCTTGTTCCGGCTCCCCACCGGGGAGCTGTTTTTT
CASSLFRLPTGELFF
>TRBJ2-7|TRBV29-1|.|many
TGCAGCGTTGAAGACAGGCCGTCCTACGAGCAGTACTTC
CSVEDRPSYEQYF
>TRBJ2-5|TRBV7-2|.|many
TGTGCCAGCAGCCTTTGGGCGGGGACGGGAGAGACCCAGTACTTC
CASSLWAGTGETQYF
>TRBJ1-1|TRBV30|.|many
TGTGCCTGGAGAAACAGCTTGAACACTGAAGCTTTCTTT
CAWRNSLNTEAFF
>TRBJ1-1|TRBV5-1|.|many
TGTGCCAGCAGTTTGGTAGGGGACACTGAAGCTTTCTTT
CASSLVGDTEAFF
>TRBJ1-1|TRBV2|.|many
TGTGCCAGCAGTGAACATACGACTGAAGCTTTCTTT
CASSEHTTEAFF
>TRBJ1-1|TRBV28|.|many
TGTGCCAGCAGTTTAGGGAGAAGCAAAGCTTTCTTT
CASSLGRSKAFF
>TRBJ2-7|TRBV6-2/TRBV6-3|.|many
TGTGCCAGCAGTTTTCGACAACATAGCTACGAGCAGTACTTC
CASSFRQHSYEQYF
>TRBJ1-2|TRBV7-9|.|few
TGTGCCAGCAGCTTAGGGGGGGGGCGCATCGATGGCTACACCTTC
CASSLGGGRIDGYTF
>TRBJ2-7|TRBV6-5|.|.
TGTGCCAGCAGTTACTCCACGGACGGACTCTACGAGCAGTACTTC
CASSYSTDGLYEQYF
>TRBJ2-7|TRBV12-3/TRBV12-4|TRBD2|few
TGTGCCAGCGGGGAACTAGCGGGAAGTTACGAGCAGTACTTC
CASGELAGSYEQYF
>TRBJ2-7|TRBV28|.|many
TGTGCCAGCAGAACGGGAGAGTGGTACGAGCAGTACTTC
CASRTGEWYEQYF
>TRBJ2-7|TRBV5-1|TRBD1|.
TGCGCCAGCAGCGTTCGCCCGGGACAGGGTACCGAGCAGTACTTC
CASSVRPGQGTEQYF
>TRBJ2-5|TRBV28|.|many
TGTGCCAGCAGAGAAAGGGGCCACGGGGAGACCCAGTACTTC
CASRERGHGETQYF
>TRBJ2-7|TRBV18|TRBD2|.
TGTGCCAGCTCACCAGGCGGGAGGGCCGACGAGCAGTACTTC
CASSPGGRADEQYF
>TRBJ1-2|TRBV4-3|.|many
TGCGCCAGCAGCCAAGATCTTCAGGAATACTATGGCTACACCTTC
CASSQDLQEYYGYTF
>TRBJ2-7|TRBV11-1|.|.
TGTGCCAGCAGCCTAATCGGTCTCACCTCCTACGAGCAGTACTTC
CASSLIGLTSYEQYF
>TRBJ2-7|TRBV28|.|many
TGTGCCAGCAGTTTCGCAGGGCTCTCCTACGAGCAGTACTTC
CASSFAGLSYEQYF
>TRBJ2-5|TRBV20-1|.|many
TGCAGTGCTAGAGCAGGGGTCGAGACCCAGTACTTC
CSARAGVETQYF
>TRBJ2-5|TRBV6-1|.|.
TGTGCCAGCAGTCTCTCCCGGGCTAACGTGGGGCGGACCCAGTACTTC
CASSLSRANVGRTQYF
>TRBJ2-7|TRBV7-2|TRBD2|many
TGTGCCAGCTCACGGGCGGGAGGGGACCGTGCCGCGCAGTACTTC
CASSRAGGDRAAQYF
>TRBJ2-5|TRBV10-3|TRBD2|once
TGTGCCATCAGCGGACTAGCGGGAGGAGTGGAGACCCAGTACTTC
CAISGLAGGVETQYF
>TRBJ2-1|TRBV10-2|TRBD1|.
TGCGCCAGCAGTGTGGGACAGGGTCTCTCACCGAAGCAGTTCTTC
CASSVGQGLSPKQFF
>TRBJ2-2|TRBV6-1|TRBD2|many
TGTGCCAGCAGGAAACTAGCGGGAGGGCCGAACACCGGGGAGCTGTTTTTT
CASRKLAGGPNTGELFF
>TRBJ2-7|TRBV4-1|TRBD1|many
TGCGCCAGCAGCCACCCGACAGGGGGTGGGTCCTACGAGCAGTACTTC
CASSHPTGGGSYEQYF
>TRBJ2-6|TRBV10-3|TRBD1|many
TGTGCCACTGGACAGGGAGCTTCTGGGGCCAACGTCCTGACTTTC
CATGQGASGANVLTF
>TRBJ2-5|TRBV20-1|.|many
TGCAGTGCTTCGGACTTAACGGAGACCCAGTACTTC
CSASDLTETQYF
>TRBJ1-1|TRBV6-4|TRBD1|many
TGTGCCAGCAGTCCCGCCGGGACAGGGACTACGAACACTGAAGCTTTCTTT
CASSPAGTGTTNTEAFF
>TRBJ2-5|TRBV28|TRBD2|.
TGTGCCAGCAGTTCGACTAGCGGGAGGGTCAAGACCCGGTACTTC
CASSSTSGRVKTRYF
>TRBJ2-7|TRBV28|TRBD1|many
TGTGCCAGCAGCCACCTCGGGGGGACAGGGACCTACGTGCAGTACTTC
CASSHLGGTGTYVQYF
>TRBJ2-1|TRBV6-1|TRBD2|many
TGTGCCAGCAGGGACCTAGCGGGATTTCACAATGAGCAGTTCTTC
CASRDLAGFHNEQFF
>TRBJ1-1|TRBV28|TRBD1|many
TGTGCCAGCTTACAGGGGGCTATGAACACTGAAGCTTTCTTT
CASLQGAMNTEAFF